This T cell receptor (beta chain) was sequenced for a study of T cell repertoires in cytomegalovirus infection. Trimming took off 5 bases at V and 3 bases at J, with 13 bases between the two ends. Germline CDR1 and CDR2: SGHTA and FQGNSA. The CDR3 consists of 14 residues. TCRdb re-called the reads with MiXCR, one entry per CDR3 protein. The sample shows approximately 500,000 distinct CDR3 sequences, about 30% of them seen only once. This clonotype was seen repeatedly, ten times or more. Input material: PBMCs. The rearrangement joins TRBV7-2 to TRBJ1-2; D is ambiguous. This clonotype was obtained from a human donor in good health (CMV status not recorded). Some clones in this sample may be carry-over from other donors' samples. DNA for the CDR3: TGTGCCAGCAGCCCTGGACTGTTAGACTATGGCTACACCTTC. This encodes CASSPGLLDYGYTF.